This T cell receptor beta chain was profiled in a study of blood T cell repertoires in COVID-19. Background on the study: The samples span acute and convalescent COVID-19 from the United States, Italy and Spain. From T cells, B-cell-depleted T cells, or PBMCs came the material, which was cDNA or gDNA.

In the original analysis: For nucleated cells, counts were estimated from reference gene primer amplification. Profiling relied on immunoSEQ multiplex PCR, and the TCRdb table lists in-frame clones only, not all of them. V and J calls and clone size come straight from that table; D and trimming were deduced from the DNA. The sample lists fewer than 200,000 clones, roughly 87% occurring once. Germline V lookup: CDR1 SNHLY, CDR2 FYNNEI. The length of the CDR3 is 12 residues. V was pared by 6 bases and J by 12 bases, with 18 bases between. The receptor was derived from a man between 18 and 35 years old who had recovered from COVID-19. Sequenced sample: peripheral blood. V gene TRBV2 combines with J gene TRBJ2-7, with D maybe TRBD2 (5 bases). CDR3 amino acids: CASSEGSPPWYF. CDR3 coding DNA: TGTGCCAGCAGCGAGGGTTCTCCACCTTGGTACTTC.